This T cell receptor beta chain originates from a study of blood T cell repertoires in COVID-19. How the authors handled the data: Cell counts per sample came from amplifying reference gene primers. Clones were read by immunoSEQ multiplex PCR, and TCRdb kept only the in-frame ones, dropping some. V and J calls and clone size come straight from that table; D and trimming were deduced from the DNA. The repertoire holds roughly 200,000 clones, with about 91% as singletons. Participants reported their clinical history, and cohort assignment relied on those reports. The CDR3 consists of 12 residues. Trimming removed 3 bases from V and 7 bases from J; junction bases left unmatched: 2. The germline gives CDR1 MNHEY, CDR2 SMNVEV (reference sequence).

The chain employs TRBV27 and TRBJ1-1, with 7 bases fitting TRBD1. The sequencing input was PBMCs or T cells enriched from blood (not recorded which). This TCR was recovered from a woman between 40 and 55 years old with acute COVID-19. This chain's CDR3 is CASSLAGGEAFF. CDR3 DNA: TGTGCCAGCAGTTTGGCAGGGGGTGAAGCTTTCTTT.